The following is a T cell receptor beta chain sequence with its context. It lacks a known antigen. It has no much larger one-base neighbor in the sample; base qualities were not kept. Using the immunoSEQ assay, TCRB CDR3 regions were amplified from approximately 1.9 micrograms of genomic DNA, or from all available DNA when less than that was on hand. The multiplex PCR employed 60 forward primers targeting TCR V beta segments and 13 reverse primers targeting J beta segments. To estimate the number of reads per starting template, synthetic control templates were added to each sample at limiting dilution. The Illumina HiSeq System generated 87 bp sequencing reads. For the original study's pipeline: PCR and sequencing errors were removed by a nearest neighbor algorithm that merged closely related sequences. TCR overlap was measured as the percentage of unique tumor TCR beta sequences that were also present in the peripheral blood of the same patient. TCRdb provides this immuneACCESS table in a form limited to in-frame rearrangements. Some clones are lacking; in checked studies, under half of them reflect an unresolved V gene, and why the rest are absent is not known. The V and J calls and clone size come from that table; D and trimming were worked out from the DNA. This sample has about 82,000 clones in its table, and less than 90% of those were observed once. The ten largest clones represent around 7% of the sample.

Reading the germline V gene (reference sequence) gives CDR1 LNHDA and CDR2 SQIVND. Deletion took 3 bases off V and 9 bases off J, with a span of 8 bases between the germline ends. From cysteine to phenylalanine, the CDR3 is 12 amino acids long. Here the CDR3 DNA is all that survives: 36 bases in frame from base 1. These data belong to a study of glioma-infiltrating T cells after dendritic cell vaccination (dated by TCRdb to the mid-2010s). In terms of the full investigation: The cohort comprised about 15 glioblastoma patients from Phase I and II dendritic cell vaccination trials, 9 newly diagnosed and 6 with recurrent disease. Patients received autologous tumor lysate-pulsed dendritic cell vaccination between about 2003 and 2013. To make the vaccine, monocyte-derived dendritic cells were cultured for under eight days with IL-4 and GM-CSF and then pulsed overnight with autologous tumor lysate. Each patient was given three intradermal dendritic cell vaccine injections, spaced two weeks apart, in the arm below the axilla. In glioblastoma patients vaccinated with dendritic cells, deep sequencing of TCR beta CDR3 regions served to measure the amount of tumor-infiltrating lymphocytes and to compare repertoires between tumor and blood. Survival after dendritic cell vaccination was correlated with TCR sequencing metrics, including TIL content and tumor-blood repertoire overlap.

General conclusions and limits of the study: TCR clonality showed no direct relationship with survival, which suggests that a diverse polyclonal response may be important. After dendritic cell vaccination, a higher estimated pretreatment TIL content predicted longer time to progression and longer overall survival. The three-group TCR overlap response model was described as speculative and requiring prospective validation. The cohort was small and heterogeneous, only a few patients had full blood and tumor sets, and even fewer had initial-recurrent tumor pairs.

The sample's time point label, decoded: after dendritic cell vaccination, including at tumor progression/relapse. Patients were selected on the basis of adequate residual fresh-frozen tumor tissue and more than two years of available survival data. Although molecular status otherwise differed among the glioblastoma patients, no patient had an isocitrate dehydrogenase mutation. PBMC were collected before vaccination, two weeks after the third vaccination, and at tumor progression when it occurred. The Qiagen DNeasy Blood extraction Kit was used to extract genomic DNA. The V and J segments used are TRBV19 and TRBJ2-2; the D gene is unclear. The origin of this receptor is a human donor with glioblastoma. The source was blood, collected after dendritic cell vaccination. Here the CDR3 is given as CASSIPARELFF. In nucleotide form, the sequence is TGTGCCAGTAGTATTCCCGCGCGGGAGCTGTTTTTT. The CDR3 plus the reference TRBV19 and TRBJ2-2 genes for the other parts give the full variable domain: DGGITQSPKYLFRKEGQNVTLSCEQNLNHDAMYWYRQDPGQGLRLIYYSQIVNDFQKGDIAEGYSVSREKKESFPLTVTSAQKNPTAFYLCASSIPARELFFGEGSRLTVL.